The text below deals with one T cell receptor (beta chain). The antigen this receptor binds is unknown. No qualities accompany the bases; no much larger clone lies one base away. Sequencing was carried out with an Illumina HiSeq 2500. Quantitative 5'-RACE with molecular barcodes was used to prepare TCR beta libraries. Per the source publication's procedure: A new computational method based on a probabilistic model of VDJ rearrangement was used to identify disease-linked TCR variants. TCRdb cleaned the public reads at Q25 with fastp, built clones with MiXCR and kept in-frame beta chains. Every CDR3 protein is listed once, alongside the most common genes and DNA of its rows. What appears here as the V and J calls and clone size reflects TCRdb's work, not the paper's. The sample includes some 700,000 distinct CDR3 sequences, with about 20% observed a single time. Together, the top ten hold about 20% of the sample.

These data are taken from a study of CD8 T cells in ankylosing spondylitis (dated by TCRdb to about 2017). Context from the whole study: The study set out to find disease-linked TCR variants by profiling T cell receptor beta repertoires in ankylosing spondylitis patients and healthy donors. The full study cohort comprised 25 or so ankylosing spondylitis patients and approximately 100 healthy donors. Samples of peripheral blood were taken, and for ankylosing spondylitis patients, synovial fluid was collected as well. The paper's findings and limits, for the study overall: The disease-linked clones had a CD8+ phenotype and were found at relatively low frequencies in peripheral blood. Some TCR beta motif variants had previously been reported in synovial fluid and blood of reactive arthritis patients, which suggested common disease-initiation mechanisms. A TCR beta motif made up of several highly homologous amino acid variants appeared to be characteristic of blood from ankylosing spondylitis patients. The disease-linked clones were reported to be significantly enriched in matched synovial fluid samples from ankylosing spondylitis patients.

The specimen was blood, either unsorted or a sorted T cell fraction (not recorded which). The clonotype was recovered from a male donor with ankylosing spondylitis.

The CDR3 region has the sequence CASSLGPAGTAYEQYF. The DNA reads as follows: TGTGCCAGCAGCTTAGGACCAGCGGGGACCGCCTACGAGCAGTACTTC. Recombination connected TRBV7-2 to TRBJ2-7; TRBD2 fits 7 bases in the junction. V has 1 base trimmed and J has 2 bases trimmed; junction bases matching no gene number 8. From cysteine to phenylalanine, the CDR3 is 16 amino acids long. This entry keeps only the CDR3 DNA: 48 bases, framed from base 1. The germline V gene encodes CDR1 SGHTA and CDR2 FQGNSA. Here the CDR3 is joined to the reference TRBV7-2 and TRBJ2-7 genes, and the full variable domain is: GAGVSQSPSNKVTEKGKDVELRCDPISGHTALYWYRQSLGQGLEFLIYFQGNSAPDKSGLPSDRFSAERTGGSVSTLTIQRTQQEDSAVYLCASSLGPAGTAYEQYFGPGTRLTVT.